A single sample gave rise to the 32 T cell receptor beta chains below, sequenced in a study of blood T cell repertoires in COVID-19. TCRdb keeps only in-frame clones here, not all; method: immunoSEQ multiplex PCR. The sample contains some 180,000 clones, around four fifths of which appear only once. Sequenced input: peripheral blood. The receptors come from a woman aged 70-85 years who had recovered from COVID-19.

This chain links TRBV28 with TRBJ2-7; 9 nucleotides agree with TRBD2. Germline lookup yields CDR1 MDHEN and CDR2 SYDVKM. This CDR3 comprises 12 residues. The V and J ends lost 8 bases and 2 bases, in that order; junction bases with no gene match: 1. The CDR3 spells CASSSGTYEQYF. The CDR3 region has the DNA TGTGCCAGCTCTAGCGGGACCTACGAGCAGTACTTC.

This clone appeared once. CDR3 sequence (DNA): TGTGCCAGCAGCCAATTCCAACGGACAGGGACCTACGAGCAGTACTTC. Translating it yields CASSQFQRTGTYEQYF. V and J are TRBV14 and TRBJ2-7; 8 bases match TRBD1. The CDR3 extends over 16 amino acids. Germline trimming cut 2 bases from V and 2 bases from J; bases unmatched to any gene: 8. Per germline, CDR1 SGHDN and CDR2 FVKESK.

The chain joins TRBV28 to TRBJ1-3; TRBD1 aligns across 10 bases. Germline assignment: CDR1 MDHEN and CDR2 SYDVKM. J gave up 0 bases and V 5 bases, and 4 bases lay outside the gene matches. The CDR3 extends over 16 amino acids. CDR3 sequence reads: CASSTWTGGSGNTIYF. The CDR3 DNA is TGTGCCAGCAGTACCTGGACAGGGGGCTCTGGAAACACCATATATTTT. Full variable domain (missing parts from reference TRBV28 and TRBJ1-3): DVKVTQSSRYLVKRTGEKVFLECVQDMDHENMFWYRQDPGLGLRLIYFSYDVKMKEKGDIPEGYSVSREKKERFSLILESASTNQTSMYLCASSTWTGGSGNTIYFGEGSWLTVV.

V is TRBV24-1 and J is TRBJ2-1, with a weak D call TRBD2 (7 bases). The CDR3 is made up of 16 amino acids. Trimming took 5 bases from V and 6 from J, leaving 19 bases between them. CDR1 KGHDR and CDR2 SFDVKD come from the germline V gene. In DNA, the CDR3 is TGTGCCACCAGTGCCCCTGGGGGGCTAGCGGCCAATGAGCAGTTCTTC. Protein sequence: CATSAPGGLAANEQFF.

The chain uses TRBV3-1 (or the pseudogene TRBV3-2) and TRBJ2-3, with 7 bases matching TRBD1. The CDR3 spans 14 residues. The germline gives CDR1 LGHDT, CDR2 YNNKEL (reference sequence). V shed 1 base, J shed 8 bases, and the junction held 6 bases outside the gene matches. DNA of the CDR3: TGTGCCAGCAGCCAAGGACAGGGTTGGGGTACGCAGTATTTT. Translation gives CASSQGQGWGTQYF.

The chain links TRBV19 to TRBJ2-5; D is undetermined. Germline CDR1 LNHDA, CDR2 SQIVND (reference sequence). The CDR3 length is 13 residues. Trimming took off 5 bases at V and 2 bases at J, with 9 bases between the two ends. The CDR3 DNA sequence: TGTGCCAGTAGTTGGGCAGCTCAAGAGACCCAGTACTTC. It codes for CASSWAAQETQYF. Combining the CDR3 with reference TRBV19 and TRBJ2-5 gives the whole variable domain DGGITQSPKYLFRKEGQNVTLSCEQNLNHDAMYWYRQDPGQGLRLIYYSQIVNDFQKGDIAEGYSVSREKKESFPLTVTSAQKNPTAFYLCASSWAAQETQYFGPGTRLLVL.

This clone was found a few times. The V call is TRBV11-3, the J call TRBJ2-5; no firm D call. Germline values: CDR1 SGHNT, CDR2 YENEEA. The CDR3 runs to 13 residues. Trimming left V 1 base short and J 4 bases short, with 7 bases between. The CDR3 here is CASSLGLGETQYF. The DNA of the CDR3 is TGTGCCAGCAGCTTAGGCCTAGGAGAGACCCAGTACTTC.

This clone has only a few counts. The chain couples TRBV18 to TRBJ2-7, with 9 bases identical to TRBD1. Per the germline V gene, CDR1 is KGHSH and CDR2 is LQKENI. The V segment lost 3 bases and the J segment 6 bases; nucleotides outside the gene matches: 6. There are 14 residues in the CDR3. CDR3: CASSPGQGLLEQYF. Written as DNA, the CDR3 is TGTGCCAGCTCACCCGGACAGGGGCTCCTCGAGCAGTACTTC.

This clone showed up just a few times. The chain carries TRBV3-1 (or the pseudogene TRBV3-2) and TRBJ2-2, with D perhaps matching TRBD2 (6 bases). This CDR3 has 11 amino acids. Trimming removed 6 bases at V and 7 bases at J, with 6 bases between. CDR1 is LGHDT, CDR2 YNNKEL, per germline (reference sequence). CDR3 coding DNA: TGTGCCAGCAGGGGGGGCGGGGAGCTGTTTTTT. It codes for CASRGGGELFF.

This sequence joins TRBV4-2 and TRBJ1-1; D perhaps matches TRBD1 (5 bases). This CDR3 region has 17 residues. The germline V gene has CDR1 LGHNA and CDR2 YNFKEQ. V gave up 0 bases and J gave up 3 bases, with 17 bases separating them. The CDR3 here is CASSQDSQAAGDTEAFF. CDR3 sequence (DNA): TGTGCCAGCAGCCAAGATTCCCAGGCTGCGGGGGACACTGAAGCTTTCTTT.

Details on this clone: This same CDR3 is encoded by further DNA sequences in the sample. The chain is built from TRBV3-1 (or the pseudogene TRBV3-2) and TRBJ2-5; TRBD2 aligns across 8 bases. V was clipped by 1 base and J by 5 bases; unmatched bases: 3. CDR1 is LGHDT, CDR2 YNNKEL, per germline (reference sequence). The CDR3 totals 14 residues. The CDR3 region is CASSQGGGPETQYF. CDR3 nucleotide sequence: TGTGCCAGCAGCCAAGGCGGGGGGCCGGAGACCCAGTACTTC.

Comment on this clone: A read error may account for a junction end that differs from germline. J is TRBJ1-1 and V is TRBV12-3 or TRBV12-4, with D tentatively TRBD1 (6 bases). This CDR3 is 12 amino acids long. In DNA, the CDR3 is TGTGCCAGCAGTACTCCCCCAGGGGCCCCACTCTTT. Translation gives CASSTPPGAPLF.

The chain employs TRBV24-1 and TRBJ2-1, with 9 bases identical to TRBD2. The germline V gene encodes CDR1 KGHDR and CDR2 SFDVKD. The ends lost 5 bases at V and 15 bases at J; junction bases unmatched: 13. The CDR3 covers 14 residues. CDR3 in amino acids: CATSAPRAGGPMFF. CDR3 DNA sequence: TGTGCCACCAGTGCCCCCCGGGCGGGAGGGCCGATGTTCTTC.

The chain employs TRBV9 and TRBJ2-2; 7 nucleotides agree with TRBD2. CDR3 length: 17 residues. V shed 0 bases and J 0 bases; nucleotides not matched to a gene: 5. Germline V gene lookup returns CDR1 SGDLS and CDR2 YYNGEE. The CDR3, as DNA: TGTGCCAGCAGCGTAGATTCTAGCGGTTCGAACACCGGGGAGCTGTTTTTT. Its translation: CASSVDSSGSNTGELFF. The full variable domain, with the rest looked up from reference TRBV9 and TRBJ2-2, is DSGVTQTPKHLITATGQRVTLRCSPRSGDLSVYWYQQSLDQGLQFLIQYYNGEERAKGNILERFSAQQFPDLHSELNLSSLELGDSALYFCASSVDSSGSNTGELFFGEGSRLTVL.

V and J are TRBV2 and TRBJ1-2; perhaps TRBD1 as D (5 bases). The CDR3 sequence is 15 residues long. The V gene lost 3 bases and the J gene lost 4 bases, with 15 bases spanning the gap. Germline lookup yields CDR1 SNHLY and CDR2 FYNNEI. CDR3 bases: TGTGCCAGCAGTGATCTTTCAGGGCCGACCTATGGCTACACCTTC. As protein: CASSDLSGPTYGYTF. The full variable domain, completed using reference TRBV2 and TRBJ1-2, is EPEVTQTPSHQVTQMGQEVILRCVPISNHLYFYWYRQILGQKVEFLVSFYNNEISEKSEIFDDQFSVERPDGSNFTLKIRSTKLEDSAMYFCASSDLSGPTYGYTFGSGTRLTVV.

This chain connects TRBV6-1 to TRBJ2-2, with TRBD1 matching over 11 bases. CDR3 length equals 18 residues. The V gene end was trimmed by 4 bases and the J gene end by 7 bases; junction bases not matched to a gene: 14. The germline V gene has CDR1 MNHNS and CDR2 SASEGT. CDR3 sequence reads: CASSGAYRTGGVGGELFF. In DNA form, the CDR3 reads TGTGCCAGCAGTGGGGCGTATAGGACAGGGGGCGTCGGCGGGGAGCTGTTTTTT.

The table lists this clone with a count of one. The chain is built from TRBV11-2 and TRBJ2-3, with TRBD1 matching 8 bases. V trimming: 1 base; J trimming: 3 bases; junction bases outside the gene matches: 0. CDR3 size: 14 residues. Germline values: CDR1 SGHAT, CDR2 FQNNGV. The chain's CDR3 is CASSLGQGTDTQYF. CDR3 nucleotides: TGTGCCAGCAGCTTAGGACAGGGGACAGATACGCAGTATTTT. Drawing the rest from reference TRBV11-2 and TRBJ2-3, the complete variable domain is EAGVAQSPRYKIIEKRQSVAFWCNPISGHATLYWYQQILGQGPKLLIQFQNNGVVDDSQLPKDRFSAERLKGVDSTLKIQPAKLEDSAVYLCASSLGQGTDTQYFGPGTRLTVL.

This clone appeared a single time. This rearrangement joins TRBV3-1 (or the pseudogene TRBV3-2) to TRBJ1-3; D gene uncertain. The CDR3 consists of 16 residues. Germline CDR1 reads LGHDT; CDR2 reads YNNKEL (reference sequence). The V end lost 4 bases, the J end lost 3 bases, and 16 bases lay between the germline ends. The CDR3, as DNA: TGTGCCAGCAGCCCTCTAAATCTTCCCCTTGGAAACACCATATATTTT. Translation gives CASSPLNLPLGNTIYF.

The chain recombines TRBV28 with TRBJ1-4; 7 bases are shared with TRBD1. The length of the CDR3 is 12 residues. From germline, CDR1 is MDHEN and CDR2 SYDVKM. The V segment lost 7 bases and the J segment 5 bases; nucleotides outside the gene matches: 1. The CDR3 nucleotides read TGTGCCAGCACCAGGGGGAATGAAAAACTGTTTTTT. Translated, it gives CASTRGNEKLFF.

This clone occurred a few times. This sequence joins TRBV4-1 and TRBJ2-7, with a possible D match to TRBD2 (6 bases). The ends were cut back, 1 base at V and 3 bases at J, with 10 bases in the middle. The CDR3 extends over 14 amino acids. Looked up from germline, CDR1 is MGHRA and CDR2 is YSYEKL. The CDR3 is CASSQVLANYEQYF. DNA of the CDR3: TGCGCCAGCAGCCAAGTCCTAGCGAACTACGAGCAGTACTTC.

A single count supports this clone. The genes are TRBV3-1 (or the pseudogene TRBV3-2) and TRBJ2-7, with a tentative D call TRBD1 (5 bases). The germline CDR1 and CDR2 sequences are LGHDT and YNNKEL (reference sequence). The germline V and J ends were trimmed by 0 bases and 5 bases, with 11 bases remaining between them. The CDR3 loop spans 14 amino acids. In DNA, the CDR3 is TGTGCCAGCAGCCAAGAGGCAGGGCTCCACGAGCAGTACTTC. Translation gives CASSQEAGLHEQYF.

The chain joins TRBV2 to TRBJ1-1; D ambiguous. The CDR3 loop spans 14 amino acids. With 3 bases removed from V and 0 bases from J, the gap between germline ends came to 8 bases. CDR1 and CDR2 from the germline V gene are SNHLY and FYNNEI. In nucleotides, the CDR3 is TGTGCCAGCAGTGAGAACCACATGAACACTGAAGCTTTCTTT. Its protein product is CASSENHMNTEAFF.

The rearrangement uses TRBV14 and TRBJ1-1; D might be TRBD1 (6 bases). Germline CDR1 SGHDN, CDR2 FVKESK. V dropped 0 bases and J dropped 1 base, with 21 bases sitting between them. The CDR3 has 19 amino acids. CDR3: CASSQDLGALPRWNTEAFF. In nucleotides, the CDR3 is TGTGCCAGCAGCCAAGATTTGGGGGCCCTCCCTAGGTGGAACACTGAAGCTTTCTTT.

The chain recombines TRBV4-1 with TRBJ2-7, with 13 nucleotides matching TRBD2. The V and J ends lost 4 bases and 2 bases, in that order; junction bases with no gene match: 11. Germline V gene data show CDR1 as MGHRA and CDR2 as YSYEKL. This CDR3 has 18 amino acids. This chain's CDR3 is CASSPQGLAGSRAYEQYF. CDR3 nucleotides: TGCGCCAGCAGCCCCCAGGGACTAGCGGGATCACGGGCCTACGAGCAGTACTTC.

This sequence joins TRBV5-1 and TRBJ2-5; 9 bases agree with TRBD2. The J segment lost 4 bases and the V segment lost 0 bases, leaving 1 base of the junction unmatched. This CDR3 spans 14 amino acids. The germline CDR1 and CDR2 sequences are SGHRS and YFSETQ. This CDR3 is CASSLVSGGETQYF. CDR3 DNA: TGCGCCAGCAGCTTGGTTAGCGGGGGAGAGACCCAGTACTTC.

V is TRBV10-3 and J is TRBJ2-3, with 11 bases identical to TRBD1. This CDR3 region has 15 residues. V was pared by 6 bases and J by 3 bases, with 5 bases of the junction left unmatched. The germline gives CDR1 ENHRY, CDR2 SYGVKD. The CDR3 loop is CAIRVGTGGTDTQYF. The CDR3 nucleotides are TGTGCCATCAGGGTGGGGACAGGGGGGACAGATACGCAGTATTTT.

The gene calls are TRBV5-1 and TRBJ2-7, with a weak D call TRBD1 (6 bases). CDR1 SGHRS and CDR2 YFSETQ come from the germline V gene. This CDR3 region has 15 residues. The germline V and J ends were trimmed by 3 bases and 1 base, with 14 bases remaining between them. The CDR3 reads CASSSQGLGSYEQYF. In DNA, the CDR3 is TGCGCCAGCAGCTCCCAGGGGTTAGGGTCCTACGAGCAGTACTTC.

The chain joins TRBV11-3 to TRBJ2-2; perhaps TRBD1 as D (6 bases). This CDR3 contains 17 residues. Trimming pared 6 bases from V and 0 bases from J, leaving 17 bases between. CDR1 is SGHNT and CDR2 is YENEEA in the germline V gene. The CDR3 is CASSYDWGPANTGELFF. CDR3 DNA sequence: TGTGCCAGCAGTTACGATTGGGGGCCGGCGAACACCGGGGAGCTGTTTTTT.

V gene TRBV14 combines with J gene TRBJ2-1; weak D call: TRBD2 (6 bases). The CDR3 has 17 amino acids. The V end was cut by 2 bases, the J end by 7 bases, with 21 bases between. The germline CDR1 and CDR2 sequences are SGHDN and FVKESK. The CDR3 DNA reads as TGTGCCAGCAGCCAATTTCGCGGGGCAGCAGCATTGAATGAGCAGTTCTTC. Translated: CASSQFRGAAALNEQFF.

The chain recombines TRBV5-5 with TRBJ1-4, with TRBD1 as a possible D gene (5 bases). Germline V gene lookup returns CDR1 SGHKS and CDR2 YYEKEE (reference sequence). V shed 4 bases and J shed 0 bases, with 13 bases lying between them. The CDR3 loop spans 16 amino acids. The CDR3 DNA follows: TGTGCCAGCAGCCCCGACAGAACAGCAACTAATGAAAAACTGTTTTTT. This sequence encodes CASSPDRTATNEKLFF.

V is TRBV5-1 and J is TRBJ1-2, with D maybe TRBD1 (6 bases). CDR1 is SGHRS, CDR2 YFSETQ, per germline. The CDR3 loop spans 14 amino acids. Trimming cost V 7 bases and J 2 bases, with 15 bases left between them. The CDR3 nucleotides are TGCGCCAGCCAACAAGGGGGTACGAACTATGGCTACACCTTC. This gives the protein CASQQGGTNYGYTF.

CDR3 residues: CASSPGGTSGEDTQYF. Here the CDR3 DNA reads TGTGCCAGCAGCCCCGGAGGGACTAGCGGGGAAGATACGCAGTATTTT. The chain links TRBV3-1 (or the pseudogene TRBV3-2) to TRBJ2-3, with 13 bases matching TRBD2. Germline values: CDR1 LGHDT, CDR2 YNNKEL (reference sequence). Unmatched junction bases numbered 6, after V lost 4 bases and J lost 5 bases. CDR3 length: 16 residues.